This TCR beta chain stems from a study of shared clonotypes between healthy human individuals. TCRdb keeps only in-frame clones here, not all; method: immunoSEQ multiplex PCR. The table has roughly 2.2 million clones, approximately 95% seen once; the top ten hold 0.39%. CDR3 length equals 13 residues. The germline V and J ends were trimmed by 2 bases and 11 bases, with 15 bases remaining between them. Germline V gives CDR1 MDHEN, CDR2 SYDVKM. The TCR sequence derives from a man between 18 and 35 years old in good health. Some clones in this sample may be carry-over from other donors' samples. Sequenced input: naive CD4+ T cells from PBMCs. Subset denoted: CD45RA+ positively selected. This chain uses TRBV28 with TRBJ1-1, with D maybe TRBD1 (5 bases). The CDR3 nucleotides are TGTGCCAGCAGTTTAAACGGGGACTGGATGGCTTTCTTT. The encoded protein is CASSLNGDWMAFF.